Listed below are T cell receptor beta chains from one sample, sequenced in a study of shared clonotypes between healthy human individuals. Assay: immunoSEQ multiplex PCR; the TCRdb copy retains only in-frame clones and omits some. The table has around 2.5 million clones, 80% to 95% seen once; the top ten hold 0.36%. Specimen: naive CD4+ T cells from PBMCs. These receptors were taken from a man in his late teens or twenties in good health. Some clones in this sample may be carry-over from other donors' samples. Each CDR3 is given with its conserved first and last residue. The D gene is left open where the match is weak. Clone size, where shown, is once, few, many, or a class for clones that have expanded.

D	J	size	V	CDR3	DNA
TRBD2	TRBJ2-7	.	TRBV2	CASSAGGYEQYF	TGTGCCAGCAGTGCGGGGGGATACGAGCAGTACTTC
.	TRBJ1-1	.	TRBV10-2	CASSESRGTEAFF	TGCGCCAGCAGTGAGTCGAGAGGTACTGAAGCTTTCTTT
TRBD1	TRBJ1-4	.	TRBV5-1	CASSLSPTGGNYEKLFF	TGCGCCAGCAGCTTGTCCCCCACAGGGGGCAATTATGAAAAACTGTTTTTT
.	TRBJ1-3	.	TRBV11-1	CASRPGYTIYF	TGTGCCAGCAGACCAGGATACACCATATATTTT
.	TRBJ1-2	once	TRBV6-1	CASSEDGEDGYTF	TGTGCCAGCAGTGAAGATGGAGAGGATGGCTACACCTTC
TRBD1	TRBJ2-5	.	TRBV4-3	CASSPGGQGVLETQYF	TGCGCCAGCAGCCCGGGCGGACAGGGTGTGTTAGAGACCCAGTACTTC
TRBD1	TRBJ1-2	once	TRBV5-1	CASSYSGTAIYGYTF	TGCGCCAGCAGCTATTCCGGGACAGCTATTTATGGCTACACCTTC
.	TRBJ1-2	.	TRBV5-4	CASSWGTSTRYGYTF	TGTGCCAGCAGCTGGGGGACCTCGACCCGCTATGGCTACACCTTC
TRBD2	TRBJ2-2	.	TRBV6-6	CASSPKTSPRELFF	TGTGCCAGCAGCCCTAAGACTAGCCCCAGAGAGCTGTTTTTT
.	TRBJ1-2	.	TRBV27	CASSPIAPPGTMGGYTF	TGTGCCAGCAGTCCTATCGCCCCACCCGGGACCATGGGCGGCTACACCTTC
.	TRBJ2-1	.	TRBV7-2	CASSLRKEGSHEQFF	TGTGCCAGCAGCTTAAGGAAGGAAGGCAGCCATGAGCAGTTCTTC
TRBD2	TRBJ2-1	.	TRBV9	CASSVEAGGPGFF	TGTGCCAGCAGCGTAGAAGCGGGAGGGCCTGGGTTCTTC
TRBD1	TRBJ2-7	.	TRBV11-2	CASSPPRDRAYEQYF	TGTGCCAGCAGCCCCCCCCGGGACAGGGCCTACGAGCAGTACTTC
.	TRBJ2-7	.	TRBV27	CASSTKAVPGSYEQYF	TGTGCCAGCAGTACAAAAGCGGTACCTGGATCTTACGAGCAGTACTTC
TRBD1	TRBJ1-4	.	TRBV18	CASSPGQGPTNEKLFF	TGTGCCAGCTCACCGGGACAGGGGCCAACTAATGAAAAACTGTTTTTT
.	TRBJ1-1	.	TRBV7-2	CASSLVGQGNTEAFF	TGTGCCAGCAGCTTAGTAGGGCAGGGGAACACTGAAGCTTTCTTT
TRBD2	TRBJ2-1	few	TRBV27	CASSSYPGLAGVEQFF	TGTGCCAGCAGTTCATACCCGGGACTAGCGGGAGTTGAGCAGTTCTTC
.	TRBJ2-3	.	TRBV7-9	CASSLGADVSTQYF	TGTGCCAGCAGCTTAGGTGCCGACGTCAGTACGCAGTATTTT
.	TRBJ1-2	.	TRBV5-1	CASSLSPPEGVYTF	TGCGCCAGCAGCTTGTCACCCCCGGAGGGTGTCTACACCTTC
.	TRBJ1-4	.	TRBV18	CASSPAGKHEKLFF	TGTGCCAGCTCACCCGCGGGAAAACATGAAAAACTGTTTTTT
TRBD2	TRBJ2-7	.	TRBV2	CASSLAGGPGEQYF	TGTGCCAGCAGTCTAGCGGGAGGGCCGGGGGAGCAGTACTTC
.	TRBJ2-7	.	TRBV30	CAWSVGLAHAYEQYF	TGTGCCTGGAGTGTAGGGCTAGCGCATGCCTACGAGCAGTACTTC
.	TRBJ2-5	.	TRBV6-5	CASTDPMETQYF	TGTGCCAGCACCGACCCGATGGAGACCCAGTACTTC
.	TRBJ2-3	.	TRBV18	CASSPPPGDTQYF	TGTGCCAGCTCACCACCCCCCGGAGATACGCAGTATTTT
.	TRBJ1-1	.	TRBV7-9	CASSPLRGNMRLNTEAFF	TGTGCCAGCAGCCCCCTTCGAGGCAACATGCGCCTGAACACTGAAGCTTTCTTT
.	TRBJ2-3	.	TRBV5-8	CASSFWTSTDTQYF	TGTGCCAGCAGCTTTTGGACCAGCACAGATACGCAGTATTTT
.	TRBJ2-1	few	TRBV7-3	CASSLSPWGDEQFF	TGTGCCAGCAGCTTAAGTCCGTGGGGGGATGAGCAGTTCTTC
.	TRBJ2-7	.	TRBV5-1	CASSSGPGSYEQYF	TGCGCCAGCAGCTCCGGGCCCGGATCCTACGAGCAGTACTTC
.	TRBJ2-1	.	TRBV5-1	CASILEDSTIDEQFF	TGCGCCAGCATCCTGGAGGACTCAACGATCGATGAGCAGTTCTTC
.	TRBJ1-1	.	TRBV7-9	CASSFQWTEAFF	TGTGCCAGCAGCTTTCAATGGACTGAAGCTTTCTTT
.	TRBJ2-3	.	TRBV5-1	CASSTARQEDTQYF	TGCGCCAGCAGCACCGCCCGACAAGAGGATACGCAGTATTTT
TRBD1	TRBJ1-1	once	TRBV5-1	CASEPGGQANTEAFF	TGCGCCAGCGAGCCTGGGGGACAGGCGAACACTGAAGCTTTCTTT
.	TRBJ2-2	.	TRBV5-1	CASSRTTENTGELFF	TGCGCCAGCAGCCGGACTACGGAAAACACCGGGGAGCTGTTTTTT
.	TRBJ2-5	.	TRBV28	CASSPPPGTPLQETQYF	TGTGCCAGCAGTCCCCCCCCCGGGACACCCCTTCAAGAGACCCAGTACTTC
TRBD2	TRBJ2-3	.	TRBV29-1	CSASGLFAGGTQYF	TGCAGCGCCAGCGGCTTATTCGCGGGAGGTACGCAGTATTTT
.	TRBJ1-1	.	TRBV6-4	CASSDGANHHTEAFF	TGTGCCAGCAGTGACGGGGCCAACCATCACACTGAAGCTTTCTTT
TRBD1	TRBJ2-2	once	TRBV11-3	CASSFQGANTGELFF	TGTGCCAGCAGCTTCCAGGGGGCGAACACCGGGGAGCTGTTTTTT
.	TRBJ2-7	.	TRBV27	CASRESGTFSHEQYF	TGTGCCAGCAGGGAATCCGGGACTTTTTCCCACGAGCAGTACTTC
.	TRBJ2-1	.	TRBV28	CASMGRPNEQFF	TGTGCCAGCATGGGACGGCCCAATGAGCAGTTCTTC
.	TRBJ1-5	.	TRBV7-2	CASSPNGQFNQPQHF	TGTGCCAGCAGCCCTAACGGACAGTTTAATCAGCCCCAGCATTTT
TRBD2	TRBJ2-2	once	TRBV15	CATSRDLSSGGNTGELFF	TGTGCCACCAGCAGAGACCTATCTAGCGGGGGGAACACCGGGGAGCTGTTTTTT
.	TRBJ1-1	.	TRBV28	CASLTTANTEAFF	TGTGCCAGCCTTACCACAGCGAACACTGAAGCTTTCTTT
TRBD1	TRBJ2-7	.	TRBV28	CASSQRDRGFHEQYF	TGTGCCAGCAGCCAAAGGGACAGGGGTTTCCACGAGCAGTACTTC
TRBD1	TRBJ1-2	.	TRBV5-1	CASSLASGTGDGYTF	TGCGCCAGCAGCTTGGCCTCCGGGACAGGGGACGGCTACACCTTC
TRBD1	TRBJ1-3	.	TRBV7-6	CASSLSQGANTIYF	TGTGCCAGCAGCTTAAGTCAGGGGGCAAACACCATATATTTT
.	TRBJ2-2	.	TRBV5-4	CASSLGGHYDAGELFF	TGTGCCAGCAGCTTGGGGGGACACTATGACGCCGGGGAGCTGTTTTTT
.	TRBJ2-3	.	TRBV5-4	CASSFRAPDTQYF	TGTGCCAGCAGCTTTAGGGCTCCAGATACGCAGTATTTT
.	TRBJ2-5	.	TRBV19	CASTSSNPGWVETQYF	TGTGCCAGTACCTCGTCGAATCCGGGATGGGTGGAGACCCAGTACTTC
.	TRBJ1-1	.	TRBV27	CASRPTQGLNTEAFF	TGTGCCAGCAGGCCGACACAGGGATTGAACACTGAAGCTTTCTTT
TRBD1	TRBJ1-4	.	TRBV28	CASSSPGQFNEKLFF	TGTGCCAGCAGTTCCCCGGGACAGTTTAATGAAAAACTGTTTTTT
.	TRBJ2-7	.	TRBV18	CASSPGDSGSYEQYF	TGTGCCAGCTCACCAGGGGATAGCGGCTCCTACGAGCAGTACTTC